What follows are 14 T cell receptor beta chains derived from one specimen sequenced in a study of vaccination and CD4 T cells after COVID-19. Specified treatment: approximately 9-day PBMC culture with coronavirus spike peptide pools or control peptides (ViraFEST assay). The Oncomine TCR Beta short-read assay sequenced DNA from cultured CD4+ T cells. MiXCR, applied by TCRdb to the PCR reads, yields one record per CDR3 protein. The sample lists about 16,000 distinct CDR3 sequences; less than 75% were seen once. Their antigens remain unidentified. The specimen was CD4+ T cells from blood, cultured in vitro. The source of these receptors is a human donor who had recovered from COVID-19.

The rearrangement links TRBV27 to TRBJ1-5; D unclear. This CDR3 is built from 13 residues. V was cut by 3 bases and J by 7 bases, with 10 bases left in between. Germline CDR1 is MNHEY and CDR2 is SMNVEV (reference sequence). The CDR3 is CASSLGSAQPQHF. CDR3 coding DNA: TGTGCCAGCAGTTTGGGGTCGGCACAGCCCCAGCATTTT.

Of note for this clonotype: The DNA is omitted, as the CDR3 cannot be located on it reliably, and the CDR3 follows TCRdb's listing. The CDR3 sequence: CSAKETVGSGANVPTF. The genes are TRBV20-1 and TRBJ2-6; the table's D gene call, TRBD1, was not cross checked with the DNA. The CDR3 spans 16 residues, counting both ends. Germline V gives CDR1 DFQATT, CDR2 SNEGSKA (reference sequence).

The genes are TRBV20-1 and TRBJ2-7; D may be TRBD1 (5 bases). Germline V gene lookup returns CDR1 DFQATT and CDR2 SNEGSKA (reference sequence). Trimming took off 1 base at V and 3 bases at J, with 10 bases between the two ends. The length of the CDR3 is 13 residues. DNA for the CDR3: TGCAGTGCTAGAGCAGGACAAAACTACGAGCAGTACTTC. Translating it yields CSARAGQNYEQYF.

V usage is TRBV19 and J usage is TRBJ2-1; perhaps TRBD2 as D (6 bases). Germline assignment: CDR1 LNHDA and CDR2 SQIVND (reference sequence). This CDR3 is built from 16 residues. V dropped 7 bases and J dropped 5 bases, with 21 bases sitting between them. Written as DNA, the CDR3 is TGTGCCAGTATGAGGGTGGGGCGGGATCCCCACAATGAGCAGTTCTTC. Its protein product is CASMRVGRDPHNEQFF.

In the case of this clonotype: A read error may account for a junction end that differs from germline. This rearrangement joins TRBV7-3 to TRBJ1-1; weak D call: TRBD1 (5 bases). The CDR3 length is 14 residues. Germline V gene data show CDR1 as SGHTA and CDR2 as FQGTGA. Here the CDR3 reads CASSLTGPGTEAFF. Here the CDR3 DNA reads TGTGCCAGCAGCCTAACAGGCCCAGGGACTGAAGCTTTCTTT.

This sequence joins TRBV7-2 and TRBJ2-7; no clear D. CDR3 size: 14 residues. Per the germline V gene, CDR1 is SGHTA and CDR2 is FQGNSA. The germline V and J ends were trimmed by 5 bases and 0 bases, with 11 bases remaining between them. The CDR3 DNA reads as TGTGCCAGCAGCCAGACTTATAACTCCTACGAGCAGTACTTC. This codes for CASSQTYNSYEQYF.

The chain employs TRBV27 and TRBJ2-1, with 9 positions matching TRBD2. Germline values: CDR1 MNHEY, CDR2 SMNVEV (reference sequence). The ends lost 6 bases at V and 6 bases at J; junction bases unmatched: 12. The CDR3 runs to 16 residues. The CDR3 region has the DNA TGTGCCAGCAGGCAGCTAGCGGGACCCGTGACCAATGAGCAGTTCTTC. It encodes CASRQLAGPVTNEQFF.

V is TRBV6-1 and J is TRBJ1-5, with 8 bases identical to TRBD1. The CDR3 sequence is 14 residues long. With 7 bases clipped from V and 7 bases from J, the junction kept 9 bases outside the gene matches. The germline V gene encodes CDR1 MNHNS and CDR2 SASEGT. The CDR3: CASKQAGGRQPQHF. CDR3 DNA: TGTGCCAGCAAACAAGCAGGGGGCAGACAGCCCCAGCATTTT.

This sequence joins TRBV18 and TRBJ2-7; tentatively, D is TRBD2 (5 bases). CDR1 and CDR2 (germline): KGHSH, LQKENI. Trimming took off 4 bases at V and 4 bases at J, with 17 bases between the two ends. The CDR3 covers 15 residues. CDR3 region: CASSQGAGLTYEQYF. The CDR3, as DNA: TGTGCCAGCTCACAAGGAGCAGGACTTACATACGAGCAGTACTTC.

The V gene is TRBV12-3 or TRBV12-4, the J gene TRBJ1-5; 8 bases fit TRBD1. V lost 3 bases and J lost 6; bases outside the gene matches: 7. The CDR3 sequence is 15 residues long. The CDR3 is CASSFRTGSGQPQHF. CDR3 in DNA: TGTGCCAGCAGTTTCAGGACAGGGTCGGGTCAGCCCCAGCATTTT.

The CDR3 reads CATRASDGTYNEQFF. CDR3 sequence (DNA): TGTGCCACCAGGGCCTCAGACGGTACCTACAATGAGCAGTTCTTC. The chain joins TRBV24-1 to TRBJ2-1, with no clear D. V lost 7 bases and J lost 2, with 14 bases in between. The germline V gene encodes CDR1 KGHDR and CDR2 SFDVKD. This CDR3 has 15 residues.

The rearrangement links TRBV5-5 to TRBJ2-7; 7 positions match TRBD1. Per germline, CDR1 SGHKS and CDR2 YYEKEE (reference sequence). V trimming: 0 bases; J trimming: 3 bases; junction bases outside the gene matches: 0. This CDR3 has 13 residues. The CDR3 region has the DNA TGTGCCAGCAGCTTGGACAGGGGCTACGAGCAGTACTTC. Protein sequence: CASSLDRGYEQYF.

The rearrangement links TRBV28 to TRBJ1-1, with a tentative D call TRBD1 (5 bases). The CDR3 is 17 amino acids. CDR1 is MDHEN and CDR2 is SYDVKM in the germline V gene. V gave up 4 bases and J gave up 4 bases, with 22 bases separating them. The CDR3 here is CASSSPADLLRGTEAFF. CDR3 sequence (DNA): TGTGCCAGCAGTTCACCCGCGGACCTCTTAAGGGGCACTGAAGCTTTCTTT. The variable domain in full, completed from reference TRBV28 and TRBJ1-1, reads DVKVTQSSRYLVKRTGEKVFLECVQDMDHENMFWYRQDPGLGLRLIYFSYDVKMKEKGDIPEGYSVSREKKERFSLILESASTNQTSMYLCASSSPADLLRGTEAFFGQGTRLTVV.

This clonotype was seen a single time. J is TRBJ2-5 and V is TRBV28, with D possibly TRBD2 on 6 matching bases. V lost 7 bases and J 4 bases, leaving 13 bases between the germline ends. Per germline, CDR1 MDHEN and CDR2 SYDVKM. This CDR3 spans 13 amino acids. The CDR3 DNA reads TGTGCCAGCAAGGTTCCGGAGGGAGAGACCCAGTACTTC. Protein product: CASKVPEGETQYF.